Listed here are 15 T cell receptor beta chains from one sample, sequenced in a study of T cells in Graves' hyperthyroidism and ophthalmopathy. RNA transcripts were the template for amplifying TCR beta CDR3 regions. HTBI primers were employed in a first-round RT-PCR of the TCR CDR3. TCRdb ran MiXCR on the multiplex PCR reads and lists one entry per CDR3 protein. In the table there are fewer than 900,000 distinct CDR3 sequences, roughly 15% of which are singletons. Sequencing input: blood. The receptor source for this set is a man in his late teens or twenties with Graves' hyperthyroidism.

This clonotype showed up just a few times. J is TRBJ2-3 and V is TRBV20-1; 7 bases are shared with TRBD2. The V gene's germline CDR1 is DFQATT and CDR2 SNEGSKA (reference sequence). The J segment lost 4 bases and the V segment lost 3 bases, leaving 7 bases of the junction unmatched. The CDR3 is 14 residues long. The CDR3 here is CSASARERADTQYF. In nucleotides, the CDR3 is TGCAGTGCTAGTGCGCGGGAGAGGGCAGATACGCAGTATTTT.

The J gene is TRBJ1-5, the V gene TRBV28; perhaps TRBD1 as D (5 bases). Deletions cut 6 bases from V and 11 bases from J, with 11 bases between. Germline V lookup: CDR1 MDHEN, CDR2 SYDVKM. The CDR3 has 11 residues. CDR3 DNA sequence: TGTGCCAGCAGCTACGGAGGGGCCCAGCATTTT. It yields the protein CASSYGGAQHF.

This clonotype was found many times. J is TRBJ1-5 and V is TRBV7-8, with 7 bases identical to TRBD1. Germline loops: CDR1 SGHVS, CDR2 FQNEAQ. CDR3 size: 14 residues. The junction had 10 bases not matched to a gene; V was cut back by 5 bases and J by 9 bases. The CDR3 protein is CASSAGSGQAPQHF. CDR3 nucleotides: TGTGCCAGCAGCGCGGGGTCCGGACAGGCGCCCCAGCATTTT.

This clonotype was counted ten times or more. The chain couples TRBV4-3 to TRBJ2-7; D gene ambiguous. The V gene's germline CDR1 is LGHNA and CDR2 YSLEER. The germline V and J ends were trimmed by 0 bases and 6 bases, with 12 bases remaining between them. CDR3 length: 14 residues. CDR3 nucleotides: TGCGCCAGCAGCCAAGAGCACTTGGTAAGCGAGCAGTACTTC. Residues: CASSQEHLVSEQYF.

The CDR3 DNA sequence: TGTGCCAGCAGTGAACGGGGACAAAGCAATCAGCCCCAGCATTTT. Its protein is CASSERGQSNQPQHF. The J gene is TRBJ1-5, the V gene TRBV2; possibly TRBD1 for D (6 bases). Germline CDR1 and CDR2: SNHLY and FYNNEI. Deletions cut 2 bases from V and 1 base from J, with 9 bases between. The CDR3 is 15 residues long.

This clonotype was detected only a few times. This chain links TRBV6-5 with TRBJ1-2, with 10 nucleotides matching TRBD1. The CDR3 runs 16 residues. V lost 0 bases to trimming and J lost 4 bases; unmatched junction nucleotides: 5. CDR1 and CDR2 (germline): MNHEY, SVGAGI. The CDR3 is CASSYSATGGFYGYTF. CDR3 bases: TGTGCCAGCAGTTACTCGGCGACAGGGGGCTTCTATGGCTACACCTTC.

This clonotype was seen a handful of times. This chain links TRBV4-1 with TRBJ1-5, with D unresolved. Germline V CDR1 and CDR2: MGHRA, YSYEKL. V was trimmed by 4 bases and J by 4 bases, leaving 14 bases between them. There are 15 residues in the CDR3. CDR3: CASSPVRSGNQPQHF. The CDR3 DNA is TGCGCCAGCAGCCCCGTAAGGAGTGGTAATCAGCCCCAGCATTTT.

This clonotype has a count of ten or more. The genes are TRBV6-1 and TRBJ1-1; D is ambiguous. This CDR3 spans 13 amino acids. V was clipped by 5 bases and J by 3 bases, with 10 bases between them. Looked up from germline, CDR1 is MNHNS and CDR2 is SASEGT. This CDR3 is CASSHREHTEAFF. DNA of the CDR3: TGTGCCAGCAGTCACCGGGAGCACACTGAAGCTTTCTTT.

This clonotype has at least ten counts. The chain uses TRBV7-3 and TRBJ2-3; 12 bases line up with TRBD2. The CDR3 loop spans 15 amino acids. J was trimmed by 6 bases and V by 5 bases; bases with no gene match: 6. Germline-derived CDR1 and CDR2 are SGHTA and FQGTGA. The CDR3 DNA sequence: TGTGCCAGCAGCATGTATGGACTAGCGGGGGATACGCAGTATTTT. The encoded protein is CASSMYGLAGDTQYF.

For the CDR3, the DNA is TGTGCCTGGAGACCGGGACAGGCCCCCTACGAGCAGTACTTC. Protein: CAWRPGQAPYEQYF. The chain uses TRBV30 and TRBJ2-7; 8 bases map to TRBD1. V dropped 3 bases and J dropped 2; count of bases not matched to a gene: 6. CDR3 length: 14 amino acids. Germline CDR1 and CDR2: GTSNPN and SVGIG (reference sequence).

This clonotype was seen at least ten times. The rearrangement uses TRBV12-3 or TRBV12-4 and TRBJ1-1; 7 nucleotides agree with TRBD1. After removal of 2 bases from V and 1 base from J, the junction contained 4 bases not matched to a gene. The CDR3 covers 15 residues. The CDR3 DNA follows: TGTGCCAGCAGTTTATCCCGGACAGGGAACACTGAAGCTTTCTTT. Translating it yields CASSLSRTGNTEAFF.

This clonotype was recorded at least ten times. This chain links TRBV11-2 with TRBJ2-5; 9 positions match TRBD1. With V trimmed by 4 bases and J by 5 bases, 8 bases remained unmatched. The germline V gene encodes CDR1 SGHAT and CDR2 FQNNGV. The CDR3 consists of 15 residues. The CDR3 protein is CASSSGTGQGETQYF. Here the CDR3 DNA reads TGTGCCAGCAGCTCGGGGACAGGGCAAGGGGAGACCCAGTACTTC.

The sample holds many counts of this clonotype. This chain connects TRBV2 to TRBJ2-1, with D uncertain. Trimming removed 0 bases at V and 5 bases at J, with 8 bases between. Germline values: CDR1 SNHLY, CDR2 FYNNEI. The CDR3 contains 14 residues. The CDR3 coding sequence is TGTGCCAGCAGTGAAGCGCGGCAGGACAATGAGCAGTTCTTC. It specifies CASSEARQDNEQFF.

Many counts were recorded for this clonotype. The chain recombines TRBV3-1 with TRBJ2-4; TRBD2 might be the D (6 bases). CDR3 length equals 13 residues. V lost 4 bases and J lost 6, with 10 bases in between. Germline CDR1 reads LGHDT; CDR2 reads YNNKEL (reference sequence). CDR3 coding DNA: TGTGCCAGCAGCCCCGGGACTTCAAACATTCAGTACTTC. Translated, it gives CASSPGTSNIQYF.

This clonotype has a handful of counts. The chain combines TRBV19 with TRBJ1-5; 8 bases fit TRBD1. This CDR3 spans 15 amino acids. Germline values: CDR1 LNHDA, CDR2 SQIVND (reference sequence). The V gene end was trimmed by 5 bases and the J gene end by 6 bases; junction bases not matched to a gene: 9. CDR3 region: CASSPRAGGGQPQHF. The DNA of the CDR3 is TGTGCCAGTAGTCCCAGAGCAGGGGGCGGTCAGCCCCAGCATTTT.